This T cell receptor (beta chain) was obtained from a study of OX40 agonist ivuxolimab in advanced cancers. The table came from immunoSEQ multiplex PCR; TCRdb's copy has only in-frame clones and leaves some out. The sample has about 73,000 clones, over 75% seen once. Germline V CDR1 and CDR2: SGHVS, FQNEAQ. There are 16 residues in the CDR3. Trimming cost V 5 bases and J 7 bases, with 23 bases left between them. The sequencing used CD4+ or CD8+ T cells sorted from blood, collected in a trial of the OX40 agonist ivuxolimab. The rearrangement uses TRBV7-8 and TRBJ1-2; D is possibly TRBD1 (5 bases). This TCR was sampled from an adult with an advanced solid tumor such as melanoma, head and neck, liver or kidney cancer. In nucleotides, the CDR3 is TGTGCCAGCAGCCCTTATAGGCTGGACACACTCGGTGGCTACACCTTC. Amino acid sequence: CASSPYRLDTLGGYTF.